This TCR beta chain was observed in a study of control samples from healthy donors and cancer patients. The repertoire was sequenced with immunoSEQ multiplex PCR; TCRdb's copy has only in-frame clones and lacks some. The sample records about 140,000 clones, roughly 94% being singletons. CDR3 length equals 14 residues. The V gene's germline CDR1 is SEHNR and CDR2 FQNEAQ (reference sequence). V was trimmed by 1 base and J by 4 bases, leaving 10 bases between them. The sequence was collected from a man between 35 and 55 years old in good health. Sequencing was done on a sample of blood. The chain has TRBV7-9 and TRBJ1-2; D is uncertain. CDR3 sequence (DNA): TGTGCCAGCAGCTTAGGGCGGCTGGGCTATGGCTACACCTTC. It is translated as CASSLGRLGYGYTF.